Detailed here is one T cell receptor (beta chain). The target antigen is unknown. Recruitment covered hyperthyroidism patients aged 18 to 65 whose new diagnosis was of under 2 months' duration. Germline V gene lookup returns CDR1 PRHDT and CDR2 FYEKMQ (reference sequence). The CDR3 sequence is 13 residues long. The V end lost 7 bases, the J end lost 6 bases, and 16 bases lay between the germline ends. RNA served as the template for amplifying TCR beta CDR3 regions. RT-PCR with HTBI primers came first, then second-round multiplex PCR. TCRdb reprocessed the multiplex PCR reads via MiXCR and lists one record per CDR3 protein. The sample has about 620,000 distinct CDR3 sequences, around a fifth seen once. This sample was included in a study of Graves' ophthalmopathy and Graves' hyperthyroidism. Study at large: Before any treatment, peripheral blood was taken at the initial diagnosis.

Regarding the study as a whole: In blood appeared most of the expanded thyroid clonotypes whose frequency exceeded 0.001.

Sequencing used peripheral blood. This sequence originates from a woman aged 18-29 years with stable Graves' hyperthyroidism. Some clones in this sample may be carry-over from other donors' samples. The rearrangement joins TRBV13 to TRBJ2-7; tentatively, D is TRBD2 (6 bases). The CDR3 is CASTPPGEGEQYF. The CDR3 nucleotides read TGTGCCAGCACCCCCCCGGGGGAAGGCGAGCAGTACTTC.